This T cell receptor beta chain was documented in a study of OX40 agonist ivuxolimab in advanced cancers. Study in general: Clinicians treated patients with ivuxolimab, an agonistic anti-OX40 (CD134) antibody. Three patients responded partially, comprising one with hepatocellular carcinoma and two with cutaneous melanoma. Study-wide points: CD4+ and CD8+ blood T cells expanded clonally by week 6 at 0.1 to 3.0 mg/kg.

Note on this clone: Antigen unknown.

Trimming removed 2 bases from V and 5 bases from J, with 12 bases in between. Germline loops: CDR1 LNHDA, CDR2 SQIVND (reference sequence). The CDR3 consists of 14 residues. Assay used: immunoSEQ multiplex PCR; TCRdb lists only in-frame clones, some missing. The table has about 58,000 clones, 86% seen once. This chain uses TRBV19 with TRBJ1-2; D possibly corresponds to TRBD1 (5 bases). This TCR derives from an adult with an advanced solid tumor such as melanoma, head and neck, liver or kidney cancer. Here the sequenced sample was CD4+ or CD8+ T cells sorted from blood, taken in a trial of the OX40 agonist ivuxolimab. CDR3 loop: CASSISGAGYGYTF. For the CDR3, the DNA is TGTGCCAGTAGTATATCCGGGGCTGGGTATGGCTACACCTTC.